The clone carrying this TCR beta chain occurred many times. One junction end disagrees with the germline gene, perhaps due to a read error. The germline CDR1 and CDR2 sequences are KGHSH and LQKENI. The CDR3 runs to 13 residues. TCRdb itself ran the RT-PCR reads through MiXCR, one entry per CDR3 protein. The sample carries 550,000 to 750,000 distinct CDR3 sequences, more than 13% recorded once. This receptor was obtained from a female donor in good health, serving as a healthy control. This chain links TRBV18 with TRBJ2-5; the D gene could be TRBD1 or TRBD2 (5 bases each). What was sequenced was memory CD4+ T cells from blood. CDR3 nucleotide sequence: TGTGCCAGCTCACCCGACGGGACGGGTCGCCGCAACTTC. Encoded protein: CASSPDGTGRRNF.